This TCR beta chain originates from a study of OX40 agonist ivuxolimab in advanced cancers. General observations from the study: CD8+ T cells averaged more expanded clones than CD4+. Among some nonresponders, normalized T-cell clonal expansion was also low.

Profiled with immunoSEQ multiplex PCR; TCRdb holds only in-frame clones, not every one. The sample shows 85,000 to 130,000 clones, over 75% of them seen only once. Points on this clone: The antigen is unknown.

Patients were excluded for autoimmune disease history or systemic immunosuppression. V lost 0 bases to trimming and J lost 7 bases, with 5 bases between them. The CDR3 extends over 12 amino acids. Germline CDR1 reads SGHRS; CDR2 reads YFSETQ. The source was CD4+ or CD8+ T cells sorted from blood, collected in a trial of the OX40 agonist ivuxolimab. The gene calls are TRBV5-1 and TRBJ2-1; D ambiguous. The receptor was isolated from an adult with an advanced solid tumor such as melanoma, head and neck, liver or kidney cancer. The CDR3 reads CASSLVANEQFF. CDR3 bases: TGCGCCAGCAGCTTGGTGGCGAATGAGCAGTTCTTC.